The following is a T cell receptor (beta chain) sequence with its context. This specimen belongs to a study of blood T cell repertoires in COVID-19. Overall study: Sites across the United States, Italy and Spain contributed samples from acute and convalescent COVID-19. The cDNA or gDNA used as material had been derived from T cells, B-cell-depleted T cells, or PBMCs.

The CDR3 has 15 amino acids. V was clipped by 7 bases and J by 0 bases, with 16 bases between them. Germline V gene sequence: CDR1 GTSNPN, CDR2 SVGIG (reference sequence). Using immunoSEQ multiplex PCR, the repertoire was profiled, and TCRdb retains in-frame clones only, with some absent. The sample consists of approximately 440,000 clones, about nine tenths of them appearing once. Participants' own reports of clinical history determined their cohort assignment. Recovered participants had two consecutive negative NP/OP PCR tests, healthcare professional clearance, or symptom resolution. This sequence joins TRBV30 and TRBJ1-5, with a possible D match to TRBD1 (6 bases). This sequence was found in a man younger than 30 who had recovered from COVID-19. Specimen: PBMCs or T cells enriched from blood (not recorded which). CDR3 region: CAYSAGTISNQPQHF. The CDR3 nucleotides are TGTGCCTACTCGGCCGGGACAATTAGCAATCAGCCCCAGCATTTT. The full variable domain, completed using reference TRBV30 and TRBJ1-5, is SQTIHQWPATLVQPVGSPLSLECTVEGTSNPNLYWYRQAAGRGLQLLFYSVGIGQISSEVPQNLSASRPQDRQFILSSKKLLLSDSGFYLCAYSAGTISNQPQHFGDGTRLSIL.